This record concerns one T cell receptor (beta chain) sequence. What it recognizes is unknown. Cultured CD4+ T-cell DNA underwent Oncomine TCR Beta short-read sequencing. TCRdb re-called the PCR reads with MiXCR, one entry per CDR3 protein. The table includes just over 20,000 distinct CDR3 sequences, approximately 45% detected once. The germline V gene encodes CDR1 MNHEY and CDR2 SVGAGI. Trimming shortened V by 2 bases and J by 4 bases, and 9 bases separated the two germline ends. This CDR3 comprises 14 residues. The data derive from a study of vaccination and CD4 T cells after COVID-19. Study as a whole: Convalescent patients, SARS-CoV-2 positive by nasal swab PCR, comprised under ten mild cases and one severe case. The cells were exposed to overlapping spike peptides originating from SARS-CoV-2, HCoV-NL63, HCoV-OC43 and HCoV-229E for stimulation. Overall study results and limits: A median 86.3% of convalescent patients' SARS-CoV-2-reactive clones emerged only after vaccination.

As to treatment: roughly 11-day PBMC culture with coronavirus spike peptide pools or control peptides (ViraFEST assay). Cells were cultured for nine to eleven days, and then CD4+ T cells were isolated by negative selection. The receptor comes from a human donor who had recovered from COVID-19. The chain links TRBV6-5 to TRBJ1-5; D gene uncertain. This specimen was CD4+ T cells from blood, cultured in vitro, taken after SARS-CoV-2 vaccination. The DNA for the CDR3 is TGTGCCAGCAGTTACCTATCTGGTAATCAGCCCCAGCATTTT. Encoded protein: CASSYLSGNQPQHF.